Shown below are 26 T cell receptor beta chains from a single sample sequenced in a study of beta chain features in type 1 diabetes. Every bit of the isolated RNA underwent reverse transcription, so sequencing read expressed TCRB transcripts. Assay used: immunoSEQ multiplex PCR; TCRdb lists only in-frame clones, some missing. This sample yields some 270,000 clones, of which roughly 14% are seen a single time; about 0.027% belongs to the top ten. The specimen was naive CD4+ T cells from blood. Every receptor here comes from a woman aged 40 to 49 in good health.

The rearrangement joins TRBV4-2 to TRBJ2-3, with a possible D match to TRBD1 (6 bases). V shed 2 bases and J shed 5 bases, with 26 bases lying between them. Germline V gene lookup returns CDR1 LGHNA and CDR2 YNFKEQ. The CDR3 consists of 19 residues. CDR3 nucleotide sequence: TGTGCCAGCAGCCAAAGGCCTCAAACCAGCACAGGGCTGGGAGATACGCAGTATTTT. Protein: CASSQRPQTSTGLGDTQYF.

The CDR3 DNA follows: TGTGCCAGCAGCGTAGAGGTGGGACAGGGGGCGGCTGGCTACACCTTC. This encodes CASSVEVGQGAAGYTF. The rearrangement joins TRBV9 to TRBJ1-2; 12 bases line up with TRBD1. The V and J ends lost 0 bases and 7 bases, in that order; junction bases with no gene match: 7. Germline CDR1 and CDR2: SGDLS and YYNGEE. The CDR3 runs 16 residues.

The chain uses TRBV19 and TRBJ1-2, with D tentatively TRBD1 (5 bases). Germline lookup yields CDR1 LNHDA and CDR2 SQIVND (reference sequence). The CDR3 totals 13 residues. Trimming shortened V by 7 bases and J by 9 bases, and 18 bases separated the two germline ends. CDR3 sequence reads: CASNRGDRGRYTF. The CDR3 DNA reads as TGTGCCAGTAATCGGGGGGATAGGGGTCGCTACACCTTC.

This clone was observed a handful of times. The chain is built from TRBV5-1 and TRBJ1-4, with D possibly TRBD1 on 5 matching bases. The CDR3 consists of 13 residues. The germline gives CDR1 SGHRS, CDR2 YFSETQ. Trimming pared 4 bases from V and 4 bases from J, leaving 8 bases between. In DNA form, the CDR3 reads TGCGCCAGCAGCGACAGCCGTAATGAAAAACTGTTTTTT. Amino acids: CASSDSRNEKLFF.

This clone turned up a few times. The CDR3 DNA reads TGTGCCAGCAGCCAAAACAGGGTCTACGAGCAGTACTTC. Translating gives CASSQNRVYEQYF. The chain links TRBV7-6 to TRBJ2-7; D possibly corresponds to TRBD1 (6 bases). The CDR3 runs to 13 residues. Germline CDR1 and CDR2: SGHVS and FNYEAQ. V was cut by 5 bases and J by 3 bases, with 11 bases left in between.

The CDR3 DNA is TGTGCCAGCAGCTTAGTCGTGACAGGGGATTATGGCTACACCTTC. It translates to CASSLVVTGDYGYTF. The J gene is TRBJ1-2, the V gene TRBV7-2; 8 bases line up with TRBD1. Germline CDR1 and CDR2: SGHTA and FQGNSA. The CDR3 contains 15 residues. The V and J ends lost 1 base and 5 bases, in that order; junction bases with no gene match: 6.

This clone appeared a few times. The chain carries TRBV11-1 and TRBJ2-1, with 10 bases matching TRBD2. The CDR3 runs 15 residues. Germline V gene data show CDR1 as SGHAT and CDR2 as FQDESV (reference sequence). The J segment lost 7 bases and the V segment lost 5 bases, leaving 8 bases of the junction unmatched. CDR3 loop: CASSRTSGLQNEQFF. The DNA of the CDR3 is TGTGCCAGCAGCAGGACTAGCGGACTCCAAAATGAGCAGTTCTTC. The variable domain in full, with the rest retrieved from reference TRBV11-1 and TRBJ2-1, is EAEVAQSPRYKITEKSQAVAFWCDPISGHATLYWYRQILGQGPELLVQFQDESVVDDSQLPKDRFSAERLKGVDSTLKIQPAELGDSAMYLCASSRTSGLQNEQFFGPGTRLTVL.

The chain links TRBV7-9 to TRBJ1-2; D gene unclear. The germline gives CDR1 SEHNR, CDR2 FQNEAQ (reference sequence). V lost 0 bases and J 5 bases, leaving 7 bases between the germline ends. This CDR3 spans 13 amino acids. The CDR3 spells CASSLATGYGYTF. CDR3 DNA: TGTGCCAGCAGCTTAGCTACCGGTTATGGCTACACCTTC.

V is TRBV6-1 and J is TRBJ1-3; D gene uncertain. V was cut by 2 bases and J by 3 bases, with 2 bases left in between. Germline V gene data show CDR1 as MNHNS and CDR2 as SASEGT. The CDR3 length is 12 residues. The CDR3 bases are TGTGCCAGCAGTGAACATGGAAACACCATATATTTT. Translated: CASSEHGNTIYF.

V is TRBV27 and J is TRBJ1-2, with 9 bases that match TRBD1. From germline, CDR1 is MNHEY and CDR2 SMNVEV (reference sequence). The CDR3 sequence is 14 residues long. With V trimmed by 6 bases and J by 7 bases, 9 bases remained unmatched. CDR3 residues: CASSTPGQGLGYTF. CDR3 sequence (DNA): TGTGCCAGCAGCACTCCGGGACAGGGCCTTGGCTACACCTTC.

The rearrangement links TRBV5-1 to TRBJ2-2; the D is unclear. This CDR3 comprises 15 residues. The V end was cut by 4 bases, the J end by 0 bases, with 10 bases between. Germline V gene data show CDR1 as SGHRS and CDR2 as YFSETQ. CDR3 sequence (DNA): TGCGCCAGCAGCCCCCCAGCGTCGAACACCGGGGAGCTGTTTTTT. It encodes CASSPPASNTGELFF. Full variable domain (remainder filled in from reference TRBV5-1 and TRBJ2-2): KAGVTQTPRYLIKTRGQQVTLSCSPISGHRSVSWYQQTPGQGLQFLFEYFSETQRNKGNFPGRFSGRQFSNSRSEMNVSTLELGDSALYLCASSPPASNTGELFFGEGSRLTVL.

The chain links TRBV6-5 to TRBJ2-3; D is possibly TRBD2 (6 bases). The germline gives CDR1 MNHEY, CDR2 SVGAGI. V was pared by 5 bases and J by 2 bases, with 11 bases between. There are 14 residues in the CDR3. CDR3 nucleotides: TGTGCCAGCAGTCGAGGACTAAACACAGATACGCAGTATTTT. Translated, it gives CASSRGLNTDTQYF.

The chain carries TRBV2 and TRBJ2-3; the D gene is possibly TRBD2 (6 bases). Germline CDR1 and CDR2: SNHLY and FYNNEI. The CDR3 consists of 16 residues. Trimming cost V 8 bases and J 5 bases, with 23 bases left between them. CDR3 residues: CASCPPASVWGDTQYF. The CDR3 DNA reads TGTGCCAGCTGCCCCCCGGCTAGCGTATGGGGAGATACGCAGTATTTT.

The chain combines TRBV7-9 with TRBJ2-3; tentative D call: TRBD2 (5 bases). The CDR3 length is 12 residues. V was trimmed by 4 bases and J by 6 bases, leaving 8 bases between them. Germline CDR1 and CDR2: SEHNR and FQNEAQ (reference sequence). In DNA form, the CDR3 reads TGTGCCAGCAGCTCGAGGGCCGATACGCAGTATTTT. Translated: CASSSRADTQYF.

This clone was detected only a few times. CDR3: CASSYTGSQPQHF. The CDR3 nucleotides are TGTGCCAGCAGTTACACAGGGTCTCAGCCCCAGCATTTT. This chain connects TRBV6-5 to TRBJ1-5, with TRBD1 as a possible D gene (6 bases). V was pared by 2 bases and J by 6 bases, with 8 bases between. Per the germline V gene, CDR1 is MNHEY and CDR2 is SVGAGI. The CDR3 sequence is 13 residues long.

This chain links TRBV19 with TRBJ1-2; 9 nucleotides match TRBD1. This CDR3 comprises 14 residues. V was pared by 6 bases and J by 2 bases, with 4 bases of the junction left unmatched. Germline CDR1 LNHDA, CDR2 SQIVND (reference sequence). The CDR3 region has the DNA TGTGCCAGTAGGCGGACAGGGGTCAACTATGGCTACACCTTC. It encodes CASRRTGVNYGYTF.

This clone was observed a handful of times. The genes are TRBV2 and TRBJ2-3, with 8 bases fitting TRBD2. The germline CDR1 and CDR2 sequences are SNHLY and FYNNEI. V lost 6 bases, J lost 4 bases, and 12 bases stayed unmatched. CDR3 length: 16 amino acids. CDR3 region: CASSPRGLGGPDTQYF. The CDR3 bases are TGTGCCAGCAGCCCGAGGGGACTAGGAGGCCCAGATACGCAGTATTTT.

This clone was counted between two and nine times. The chain uses TRBV7-8 and TRBJ1-5, with D possibly being TRBD1 (6 bases). This CDR3 contains 16 residues. CDR1 SGHVS and CDR2 FQNEAQ come from the germline V gene. With 2 bases removed from V and 0 bases from J, the gap between germline ends came to 11 bases. CDR3 in amino acids: CASSLRGGNSNQPQHF. The CDR3 nucleotides read TGTGCCAGCAGCTTAAGGGGGGGGAATAGCAATCAGCCCCAGCATTTT.

The rearrangement joins TRBV5-4 to TRBJ2-1; 10 bases match TRBD2. The CDR3 totals 16 residues. V was pared by 5 bases and J by 3 bases, with 8 bases of the junction left unmatched. Germline loops: CDR1 SGHNT, CDR2 YYREEE (reference sequence). The CDR3 DNA is TGTGCCAGCAGACTGAGCGGGGGGGAGGTCTACAATGAGCAGTTCTTC. This encodes CASRLSGGEVYNEQFF.

This clone was observed a handful of times. The chain combines TRBV7-2 with TRBJ2-5, with 7 bases fitting TRBD1. V shed 5 bases, J shed 2 bases, and the junction held 2 bases outside the gene matches. The CDR3 runs to 13 residues. Per the germline V gene, CDR1 is SGHTA and CDR2 is FQGNSA. CDR3 protein: CASSPGQQETQYF. The CDR3 DNA reads TGTGCCAGCAGCCCGGGACAGCAAGAGACCCAGTACTTC.

The chain couples TRBV6-5 to TRBJ1-6, with TRBD1 as a possible D gene (5 bases). This CDR3 contains 16 residues. Trimming shortened V by 0 bases and J by 2 bases, and 8 bases separated the two germline ends. Per germline, CDR1 MNHEY and CDR2 SVGAGI. The CDR3 sequence is CASSYSGRPYNSPLHF. The CDR3, as DNA: TGTGCCAGCAGTTACTCGGGGCGCCCCTATAATTCACCCCTCCACTTT.

CDR3 in DNA: TGTGCCAGCAGTGAATCGGGGAGGACTGAAGCTTTCTTT. It yields the protein CASSESGRTEAFF. The chain couples TRBV25-1 to TRBJ1-1; D unclear. CDR3 length: 13 amino acids. Trimming shortened V by 1 base and J by 5 bases, and 8 bases separated the two germline ends. Germline V gives CDR1 MGHDK, CDR2 SYGVNS. The full variable domain, rest sourced from reference TRBV25-1 and TRBJ1-1, is EADIYQTPRYLVIGTGKKITLECSQTMGHDKMYWYQQDPGMELHLIHYSYGVNSTEKGDLSSESTVSRIRTEHFPLTLESARPSHTSQYLCASSESGRTEAFFGQGTRLTVV.

V gene TRBV7-6 combines with J gene TRBJ1-3; D gene uncertain. Deletions cut 7 bases from V and 1 base from J, with 17 bases between. The CDR3 spans 16 residues. Germline assignment: CDR1 SGHVS and CDR2 FNYEAQ. Here the CDR3 DNA reads TGTGCCAGCACCCCCCCCGGCGTAGCTTCTGGAAACACCATATATTTT. Protein: CASTPPGVASGNTIYF.

This clone was recorded a few times. The V gene is TRBV7-2, the J gene TRBJ2-7; TRBD2 matches at 11 bases. Germline assignment: CDR1 SGHTA and CDR2 FQGNSA. The V segment lost 1 base and the J segment 6 bases; nucleotides outside the gene matches: 2. The CDR3 length is 14 residues. This CDR3 is CASSLVTSGGEQYF. In DNA, the CDR3 is TGTGCCAGCAGCTTAGTTACTAGCGGGGGCGAGCAGTACTTC.

This chain uses TRBV6-5 with TRBJ1-6; 9 bases are shared with TRBD1. Trimming at V came to 10 bases and at J to 8 bases, leaving 3 bases not matched to a gene. Germline CDR1 and CDR2: MNHEY and SVGAGI. CDR3 size: 12 residues. CDR3 nucleotides: TGTGCCACCCGACAGGGGGATTCACCCCTCCACTTT. Its protein is CATRQGDSPLHF.

The chain has TRBV9 and TRBJ2-2; the match to TRBD2 covers 8 bases. Trimming removed 4 bases from V and 4 bases from J; junction bases left unmatched: 9. The CDR3 extends over 16 amino acids. In germline, CDR1 is SGDLS, CDR2 YYNGEE. In DNA, the CDR3 is TGTGCCAGCAGCATAAGCGGGGGTCAGGTCACCGGGGAGCTGTTTTTT. Amino acid sequence: CASSISGGQVTGELFF.